The clone carrying this T cell receptor (beta chain) was counted many times. These data originate in a study of T cells in Graves' hyperthyroidism and ophthalmopathy. Amplification of TCR beta CDR3 regions used RNA as the template. In the first-round RT-PCR of the TCR CDR3, the HTBI primer set was used. TCRdb ran MiXCR on the multiplex PCR reads and lists one entry per CDR3 protein. The data hold a few hundred thousand distinct CDR3 sequences, with approximately 14% observed a single time. CDR3 length equals 13 residues. V trimming: 5 bases; J trimming: 9 bases; junction bases outside the gene matches: 3.

This receptor was taken from a woman between 18 and 29 years old with Graves' hyperthyroidism that later progressed to Graves' ophthalmopathy. The sample consisted of blood. The V gene is TRBV12-3 or TRBV12-4, the J gene TRBJ2-1; 11 bases line up with TRBD2. The CDR3 reads CASSGLAGPEQFF. In nucleotides, the CDR3 is TGTGCCAGCAGTGGACTAGCGGGCCCTGAGCAGTTCTTC.